The TCR beta chain described here comes from a study of shared clonotypes between healthy human individuals. Between the trimmed V and J ends, which lost 2 bases and 6 bases, there was a span of 11 bases. Germline CDR1 is WSHSY and CDR2 is SAAADI. The CDR3 is 14 amino acids. This table comes from immunoSEQ multiplex PCR, and its TCRdb copy is limited to in-frame clones, with some not included. The table records about 960,000 clones, approximately 80% of them present only once. This clonotype originated in a man aged 18 to 30 in good health. The sample comprised memory CD4+ T cells sorted from blood. Specified subset: CD45RA-negative fraction. This rearrangement joins TRBV10-2 to TRBJ2-1; D is possibly TRBD2 (5 bases). CDR3 protein: CASSEEGLLNEQFF. CDR3 DNA sequence: TGCGCCAGCAGTGAGGAAGGACTCCTCAATGAGCAGTTCTTC.